These 25 T cell receptor beta chains share one sample of origin, sequenced in a study of blood T cell repertoires in COVID-19. Repertoires were generated with immunoSEQ multiplex PCR, while TCRdb's copy carries only in-frame clones and drops some. This table holds a few hundred thousand clones, around 87% found once. The sequenced sample was PBMCs or T cells enriched from blood (not recorded which). Receptor source: a man aged 40-55 years in a cohort exposed to, infected with or recovered from COVID-19 (not recorded which).

This chain connects TRBV6-5 to TRBJ1-1; D not certain. Trimming took 4 bases from V and 1 from J, leaving 10 bases between them. There are 14 residues in the CDR3. The V gene's germline CDR1 is MNHEY and CDR2 SVGAGI. The CDR3 DNA reads as TGTGCCAGCAGTTCCCCGAGGGAGAACACTGAAGCTTTCTTT. Translated, it gives CASSSPRENTEAFF.

V and J are TRBV20-1 and TRBJ2-7; D may be TRBD2 (6 bases). Looked up from germline, CDR1 is DFQATT and CDR2 is SNEGSKA (reference sequence). This CDR3 region has 11 residues. V shed 6 bases and J shed 3 bases, with 9 bases lying between them. The CDR3, as DNA: TGCAGTGCCAGGACTAACTACGAGCAGTACTTC. Its translation: CSARTNYEQYF.

This chain joins TRBV5-1 and TRBJ2-3; D might be TRBD2 (6 bases). The CDR3 sequence is 14 residues long. V lost 5 bases, J lost 1 base, and 11 bases lay in between. Germline CDR1 and CDR2: SGHRS and YFSETQ. CDR3 residues: CASRNGGGTDTQYF. The CDR3 DNA is TGCGCCAGCAGAAACGGAGGGGGCACAGATACGCAGTATTTT.

This sequence joins TRBV18 and TRBJ2-3; maybe TRBD1 (5 bases). CDR1 is KGHSH, CDR2 LQKENI, per germline. This CDR3 has 13 residues. Trimming shortened V by 5 bases and J by 4 bases, and 10 bases separated the two germline ends. CDR3 amino acids: CASSVGDADTQYF. DNA for the CDR3: TGTGCCAGCTCAGTAGGGGATGCAGATACGCAGTATTTT. Together with reference TRBV18 and TRBJ2-3, the CDR3 gives the full variable domain: NAGVMQNPRHLVRRRGQEARLRCSPMKGHSHVYWYRQLPEEGLKFMVYLQKENIIDESGMPKERFSAEFPKEGPSILRIQQVVRGDSAAYFCASSVGDADTQYFGPGTRLTVL.

This chain links TRBV6-5 with TRBJ1-5; unclear D gene. The V end lost 7 bases, the J end lost 0 bases, and 7 bases lay between the germline ends. Germline loops: CDR1 MNHEY, CDR2 SVGAGI. CDR3 length: 13 residues. CDR3 loop: CASKSNSNQPQHF. The CDR3 region has the DNA TGTGCCAGCAAATCTAATAGCAATCAGCCCCAGCATTTT.

This clone was found a few times. The V and J genes are TRBV5-1 and TRBJ2-3; D perhaps matches TRBD2 (6 bases). Trimming shortened V by 4 bases and J by 6 bases, and 15 bases separated the two germline ends. Germline assignment: CDR1 SGHRS and CDR2 YFSETQ. This CDR3 region has 14 residues. The CDR3 DNA reads as TGCGCCAGCAGCCTCGCGGAGGGCCGGGATACGCAGTATTTT. Translating it yields CASSLAEGRDTQYF.

The CDR3 loop reads CASSSQTGNGELFF. CDR3 nucleotide sequence: TGCGCCAGCAGCTCCCAGACAGGGAACGGGGAGCTGTTTTTT. The rearrangement links TRBV5-1 to TRBJ2-2, with TRBD1 matching over 7 bases. Germline V gene lookup returns CDR1 SGHRS and CDR2 YFSETQ. V was clipped by 3 bases and J by 7 bases; unmatched bases: 6. The CDR3 is 14 residues long.

The chain carries TRBV7-3 and TRBJ1-3; 9 bases are a match to TRBD1. The CDR3 has 17 amino acids. The V and J ends lost 3 bases and 2 bases, in that order; junction bases with no gene match: 8. Germline V gives CDR1 SGHTA, CDR2 FQGTGA. The CDR3 reads CASSFTGGEDPGNTIYF. The CDR3 coding sequence is TGTGCCAGCAGCTTCACAGGGGGCGAAGATCCTGGAAACACCATATATTTT.

The rearrangement uses TRBV7-2 and TRBJ2-1; a possible D gene is TRBD1 (5 bases). The V end lost 3 bases, the J end lost 7 bases, and 10 bases lay between the germline ends. This CDR3 comprises 13 residues. Germline CDR1 is SGHTA and CDR2 is FQGNSA. CDR3 protein: CASSLGPLNEQFF. The CDR3 DNA follows: TGTGCCAGCAGCTTGGGGCCCTTGAATGAGCAGTTCTTC.

The rearrangement uses TRBV11-2 and TRBJ1-2; D perhaps matches TRBD1 (6 bases). CDR3 length: 14 amino acids. The V gene's germline CDR1 is SGHAT and CDR2 FQNNGV. V was shortened by 1 base and J by 2 bases, with 8 bases between the two germline ends. CDR3 protein: CASSLGQGNYGYTF. The CDR3, as DNA: TGTGCCAGCAGCTTAGGTCAGGGGAACTATGGCTACACCTTC.

The chain links TRBV7-9 to TRBJ2-3; TRBD1 agrees at 9 bases. V dropped 10 bases and J dropped 3; count of bases not matched to a gene: 8. The CDR3 is 14 amino acids. In germline, CDR1 is SEHNR, CDR2 FQNEAQ (reference sequence). The CDR3 DNA follows: TGTGCCATAATCCGGGACAGGGTAACAGATACGCAGTATTTT. Translated: CAIIRDRVTDTQYF.

The rearrangement joins TRBV4-1 to TRBJ2-7; 9 bases are shared with TRBD1. V lost 3 bases and J lost 6; bases outside the gene matches: 12. This CDR3 has 16 amino acids. Germline assignment: CDR1 MGHRA and CDR2 YSYEKL. CDR3 in amino acids: CASSHPPGQGSSEQYF. Written as DNA, the CDR3 is TGCGCCAGCAGCCATCCCCCGGGACAGGGTAGTAGCGAGCAGTACTTC.

The J gene is TRBJ1-5, the V gene TRBV27; TRBD1 matches 8 bases. Germline assignment: CDR1 MNHEY and CDR2 SMNVEV (reference sequence). Losses at the gene ends were 6 bases for V and 6 bases for J; bases not matched to a gene: 4. CDR3 length: 13 amino acids. As DNA, the CDR3 is TGTGCCAGCAGCTTTCAGGGGGCTCAGCCCCAGCATTTT. This sequence encodes CASSFQGAQPQHF.

This rearrangement joins TRBV5-1 to TRBJ2-2; D unclear. CDR3 size: 15 residues. CDR1 SGHRS and CDR2 YFSETQ come from the germline V gene. V lost 0 bases and J lost 1, with 7 bases in between. The chain's CDR3 is CASSLAERNTGELFF. Here the CDR3 DNA reads TGCGCCAGCAGCTTGGCAGAACGGAACACCGGGGAGCTGTTTTTT.

V gene TRBV6-1 combines with J gene TRBJ2-7; D gene ambiguous. There are 15 residues in the CDR3. Trimming removed 0 bases from V and 0 bases from J, with 9 bases in between. CDR1 and CDR2 (germline): MNHNS, SASEGT. CDR3 nucleotide sequence: TGTGCCAGCAGTGAAGCCTTGGCACGCTCCTACGAGCAGTACTTC. Its protein product is CASSEALARSYEQYF.

The chain is built from TRBV4-2 and TRBJ1-2; possibly TRBD1 for D (6 bases). Trimming pared 0 bases from V and 4 bases from J, leaving 15 bases between. This CDR3 is built from 16 residues. Germline lookup yields CDR1 LGHNA and CDR2 YNFKEQ. In DNA form, the CDR3 reads TGTGCCAGCAGCCAAGATGCAGGACAGACTATCTATGGCTACACCTTC. Protein: CASSQDAGQTIYGYTF.

The rearrangement joins TRBV2 to TRBJ1-1; D is ambiguous. V gave up 7 bases and J gave up 1 base, with 10 bases separating them. Looked up from germline, CDR1 is SNHLY and CDR2 is FYNNEI. The CDR3 runs 13 residues. In DNA form, the CDR3 reads TGTGCCAGCACGGTTTCCGGGAACACTGAAGCTTTCTTT. Translation: CASTVSGNTEAFF.

The table lists this clone with a count of one. This chain uses TRBV29-1 with TRBJ1-3; TRBD1 agrees at 7 bases. This CDR3 spans 17 amino acids. J lost 4 bases, V lost 0 bases, and 12 bases had no gene match. Germline V lookup: CDR1 SQVTM, CDR2 ANQGSEA. Here the CDR3 reads CSVEDSLLQGSGNTIYF. As DNA, the CDR3 is TGCAGCGTTGAAGATTCTCTCTTACAGGGGTCAGGAAACACCATATATTTT.

The table lists this clone with a count of one. J is TRBJ1-1 and V is TRBV6-5, with 8 bases matching TRBD1. After removal of 7 bases from V and 3 bases from J, the junction contained 7 bases not matched to a gene. Germline assignment: CDR1 MNHEY and CDR2 SVGAGI. The CDR3 covers 14 residues. The CDR3 region has the DNA TGTGCCAGCACTATGACAGGGGTGGACACTGAAGCTTTCTTT. Protein: CASTMTGVDTEAFF.

This chain links TRBV10-3 with TRBJ1-6, with a weak D call TRBD1 (6 bases). This CDR3 spans 16 amino acids. Germline V lookup: CDR1 ENHRY, CDR2 SYGVKD. V was clipped by 0 bases and J by 7 bases, with 13 bases between them. The DNA for the CDR3 is TGTGCCATCAGTGAGTCGGTAAGGGGGGGGAATTCACCCCTCCACTTT. It yields the protein CAISESVRGGNSPLHF.

There are a few counts of this clone. The chain carries TRBV2 and TRBJ1-2; D is unresolved. Germline loops: CDR1 SNHLY, CDR2 FYNNEI. V dropped 6 bases and J dropped 4 bases, with 9 bases sitting between them. The CDR3 loop spans 12 amino acids. The CDR3 coding sequence is TGTGCCAGCAGGGCAGGCATCTATGGCTACACCTTC. This sequence encodes CASRAGIYGYTF.

This rearrangement joins TRBV27 to TRBJ2-1; 13 bases align to TRBD2. CDR3 length equals 15 residues. V dropped 2 bases and J dropped 9; count of bases not matched to a gene: 4. Germline V lookup: CDR1 MNHEY, CDR2 SMNVEV (reference sequence). CDR3: CASSLRTSGRGEQFF. CDR3 coding DNA: TGTGCCAGCAGTTTACGGACTAGCGGGAGAGGTGAGCAGTTCTTC.

This CDR3 is CASSEQRGLAVGGQYF. The CDR3, as DNA: TGTGCCAGCAGTGAACAAAGGGGACTAGCGGTTGGCGGGCAGTACTTC. The rearrangement joins TRBV2 to TRBJ2-7, with 11 bases matching TRBD2. This CDR3 contains 16 residues. CDR1 and CDR2 from the germline V gene are SNHLY and FYNNEI. V shed 2 bases, J shed 9 bases, and the junction held 12 bases outside the gene matches.

The CDR3 sequence is CATSRDVGWNADTQYF. Here the CDR3 DNA reads TGTGCCACCAGCAGAGATGTCGGGTGGAATGCAGATACGCAGTATTTT. The chain uses TRBV15 and TRBJ2-3; D remains unclear. Germline CDR1 is LNHNV and CDR2 is YYDKDF (reference sequence). The CDR3 has 16 amino acids. V was cut by 0 bases and J by 4 bases, with 14 bases left in between.

The chain links TRBV6-5 to TRBJ1-2; D may be TRBD1 (5 bases). The CDR3 spans 13 residues. V was clipped by 5 bases and J by 4 bases, with 11 bases between them. Germline CDR1 and CDR2: MNHEY and SVGAGI. The DNA of the CDR3 is TGTGCCAGCAGTCCTCCCCAGGGCTATGGCTACACCTTC. As protein: CASSPPQGYGYTF.